The 21 T cell receptor beta chains below all came from one sample that was sequenced in a study of T cells in Graves' hyperthyroidism and ophthalmopathy. The source material, RNA transcripts, was used to amplify TCR beta CDR3 regions. The TCR CDR3 was amplified in a first-round RT-PCR using the HTBI primer set. TCRdb re-called the multiplex PCR reads with MiXCR, one entry per CDR3 protein. The top ten clones hold approximately 10% of a sample with some 98,000 distinct CDR3 sequences, roughly 40% of them seen once. The sequencing input was peripheral blood or thyroid tissue (not recorded which). These receptors were taken from a young woman with Graves' hyperthyroidism.

This clonotype has a count of ten or more. The V gene is TRBV6-6, the J gene TRBJ2-7; D may be TRBD2 (6 bases). Deletions cut 5 bases from V and 0 bases from J, with 11 bases between. Germline-derived CDR1 and CDR2 are MNHNY and SVGAGI (reference sequence). The CDR3 contains 14 residues. The CDR3 sequence is CASSGGSFSYEQYF. The DNA of the CDR3 is TGTGCCAGCAGTGGAGGGAGCTTCTCCTACGAGCAGTACTTC.

In its sample, this clonotype was seen once. The V call is TRBV10-3, the J call TRBJ1-5; 7 bases line up with TRBD1. CDR3 length equals 13 residues. J was trimmed by 5 bases and V by 6 bases; bases with no gene match: 4. Germline-derived CDR1 and CDR2 are ENHRY and SYGVKD. In DNA, the CDR3 is TGTGCCATCAGCCGGGACAGCGATCAGCCCCAGCATTTT. Protein product: CAISRDSDQPQHF.

V is TRBV12-3 or TRBV12-4 and J is TRBJ2-2, with D hard to call. Trimming pared 6 bases from V and 8 bases from J, leaving 10 bases between. The length of the CDR3 is 12 residues. The CDR3 protein is CASSPLTGELFF. The CDR3 DNA is TGTGCCAGCAGCCCACTAACAGGGGAGCTGTTTTTT.

The chain links TRBV7-2 to TRBJ2-3; unclear D gene. V was pared by 4 bases and J by 10 bases, with 15 bases between. In germline, CDR1 is SGHTA, CDR2 FQGNSA. This CDR3 comprises 13 residues. The CDR3 loop is CASSSQSATAQYF. As DNA, the CDR3 is TGTGCCAGCAGCTCCCAGTCGGCCACAGCGCAGTATTTT. Full variable domain (outside the CDR3, taken from reference TRBV7-2 and TRBJ2-3): GAGVSQSPSNKVTEKGKDVELRCDPISGHTALYWYRQSLGQGLEFLIYFQGNSAPDKSGLPSDRFSAERTGGSVSTLTIQRTQQEDSAVYLCASSSQSATAQYFGPGTRLTVL.

This clonotype was seen a handful of times. The chain is built from TRBV25-1 and TRBJ1-1; unclear D gene. This CDR3 is built from 11 residues. Germline V gives CDR1 MGHDK, CDR2 SYGVNS. The CDR3: CARKSNTEAFF. The CDR3 DNA follows: TGTGCTAGAAAGTCGAACACTGAAGCTTTCTTT.

This clonotype was seen at least ten times. This chain connects TRBV28 to TRBJ2-7, with D hard to call. The CDR3 is 13 amino acids. Germline V lookup: CDR1 MDHEN, CDR2 SYDVKM. V dropped 6 bases and J dropped 2 bases, with 11 bases sitting between them. The CDR3 region has the DNA TGTGCCAGCAGATCTCAGGCAACCTACGAGCAGTACTTC. It codes for CASRSQATYEQYF. The whole variable domain, remainder taken from reference TRBV28 and TRBJ2-7, is DVKVTQSSRYLVKRTGEKVFLECVQDMDHENMFWYRQDPGLGLRLIYFSYDVKMKEKGDIPEGYSVSREKKERFSLILESASTNQTSMYLCASRSQATYEQYFGPGTRLTVT.

This clonotype was picked up many times. V and J are TRBV5-1 and TRBJ2-7; maybe TRBD1 (6 bases). The V and J ends lost 4 bases and 0 bases respectively, with 11 bases between them. Per germline, CDR1 SGHRS and CDR2 YFSETQ. The CDR3 has 14 amino acids. The CDR3 region has the DNA TGCGCCAGCAGCCCGACAGGCTACTCCTACGAGCAGTACTTC. It is translated as CASSPTGYSYEQYF.

V and J are TRBV7-9 and TRBJ2-7, with 10 bases lining up with TRBD2. J gave up 2 bases and V 3 bases, and 4 bases lay outside the gene matches. This CDR3 region has 15 residues. Germline loops: CDR1 SEHNR, CDR2 FQNEAQ (reference sequence). CDR3 sequence: CASSFTSGIAYEQYF. Written as DNA, the CDR3 is TGTGCCAGCAGCTTTACTAGCGGGATTGCCTACGAGCAGTACTTC.

The sample holds many counts of this clonotype. The rearrangement links TRBV14 to TRBJ2-5, with D perhaps TRBD1 (5 bases). The V end lost 0 bases, the J end lost 9 bases, and 11 bases lay between the germline ends. The CDR3 totals 13 residues. The V gene's germline CDR1 is SGHDN and CDR2 FVKESK. The CDR3 loop is CASSQEWTTAQYF. In nucleotides, the CDR3 is TGTGCCAGCAGCCAAGAGTGGACGACAGCCCAGTACTTC.

This clonotype has a count of ten or more. The chain is built from TRBV5-1 and TRBJ2-5; 11 bases line up with TRBD2. The CDR3 spans 17 residues. Germline V gene sequence: CDR1 SGHRS, CDR2 YFSETQ. V shed 3 bases and J 2 bases; nucleotides not matched to a gene: 9. CDR3 in amino acids: CASSSTGTSGLQETQYF. Here the CDR3 DNA reads TGCGCCAGCAGCTCAACCGGGACTAGCGGATTACAAGAGACCCAGTACTTC.

This clonotype was seen a handful of times. The chain is built from TRBV28 and TRBJ1-4; D may be TRBD1 (6 bases). V was cut by 2 bases and J by 13 bases, with 14 bases left in between. This CDR3 is built from 13 residues. Germline CDR1 reads MDHEN; CDR2 reads SYDVKM. For the CDR3, the DNA is TGTGCCAGCAGTTTAATTCGGGGGGCGGGACTGTTTTTT. It translates to CASSLIRGAGLFF. The full variable domain, rest sourced from reference TRBV28 and TRBJ1-4, is DVKVTQSSRYLVKRTGEKVFLECVQDMDHENMFWYRQDPGLGLRLIYFSYDVKMKEKGDIPEGYSVSREKKERFSLILESASTNQTSMYLCASSLIRGAGLFFGSGTQLSVL.

This clonotype was seen repeatedly, ten times or more. The genes are TRBV20-1 and TRBJ1-2; possible D gene TRBD1, 6 bases. V shed 6 bases and J shed 10 bases, with 24 bases lying between them. CDR1 is DFQATT and CDR2 is SNEGSKA in the germline V gene (reference sequence). The CDR3 length is 14 residues. CDR3 coding DNA: TGCAGTGCCAAATATGACAGGCGCATGGGGGACTACACCTTC. It encodes CSAKYDRRMGDYTF.

V usage is TRBV11-2 and J usage is TRBJ2-5; D perhaps matches TRBD2 (5 bases). The CDR3 sequence is 17 residues long. Trimming pared 6 bases from V and 5 bases from J, leaving 25 bases between. CDR1 SGHAT and CDR2 FQNNGV come from the germline V gene. The CDR3 DNA is TGTGCCAGCAGAAAGACCGGGGAGCCCGGGCAATGGGAGACCCAGTACTTC. It encodes CASRKTGEPGQWETQYF.

The chain combines TRBV7-2 with TRBJ1-5; D might be TRBD1 (6 bases). CDR1 and CDR2 from the germline V gene are SGHTA and FQGNSA. This CDR3 is 17 amino acids long. Trimming shortened V by 4 bases and J by 9 bases, and 25 bases separated the two germline ends. The CDR3 coding sequence is TGTGCCAGCAGCTCCCTTCGGGGGGGGCCTAGCGATCTGCCCCAGCATTTT. It yields the protein CASSSLRGGPSDLPQHF.

This clonotype has ten or more counts. This chain connects TRBV29-1 to TRBJ2-7, with 7 nucleotides matching TRBD1. The CDR3 spans 17 residues. The trim removed 4 bases at V and 3 bases at J, leaving 18 bases unmatched. Germline assignment: CDR1 SQVTM and CDR2 ANQGSEA. CDR3 DNA sequence: TGCAGCGTTGGGGGACAGATCGCACTTCTTCCAAACTACGAGCAGTACTTC. It codes for CSVGGQIALLPNYEQYF.

The V gene is TRBV6-6, the J gene TRBJ2-7; tentatively, D is TRBD2 (6 bases). CDR1 and CDR2 from the germline V gene are MNHNY and SVGAGI (reference sequence). Trimming left V 2 bases short and J 7 bases short, with 9 bases between. The CDR3 extends over 12 amino acids. The CDR3 here is CASSYLAREQYF. In DNA form, the CDR3 reads TGTGCCAGCAGTTACCTAGCGCGGGAGCAGTACTTC.

This clonotype was observed a few times. The CDR3 region is CASSYKVRQAYEQYF. CDR3 sequence (DNA): TGTGCCAGCAGCTACAAGGTCCGACAGGCCTACGAGCAGTACTTC. The chain carries TRBV14 and TRBJ2-7; D perhaps matches TRBD1 (6 bases). Germline-derived CDR1 and CDR2 are SGHDN and FVKESK. This CDR3 contains 15 residues. Trimming stripped 5 bases from V and 2 bases from J, with 16 bases between.

This clonotype has ten or more counts. The rearrangement uses TRBV7-8 and TRBJ2-7; maybe TRBD1 (5 bases). Trimming removed 5 bases at V and 0 bases at J, with 11 bases between. The germline V gene has CDR1 SGHVS and CDR2 FQNEAQ. CDR3 length: 14 residues. In nucleotides, the CDR3 is TGTGCCAGCAGCCCTTGGACAAACTCCTACGAGCAGTACTTC. It is translated as CASSPWTNSYEQYF.

As concerns this clonotype: A much larger clone sits a single nucleotide away, making a read error possible. This sequence joins TRBV6-1 and TRBJ2-2; D remains ambiguous. This CDR3 spans 15 amino acids. Per the germline V gene, CDR1 is MNHNS and CDR2 is SASEGT. The chain's CDR3 is CGTQGWRSNTGELFF. The CDR3 bases are TGTGGCACTCAAGGGTGGCGGTCGAACACCGGGGAGCTGTTTTTT.

At least ten counts were recorded for this clonotype. The chain recombines TRBV5-1 with TRBJ2-2; D is unclear. The ends were cut back, 9 bases at V and 6 bases at J, with 18 bases in the middle. The CDR3 is made up of 14 amino acids. The germline CDR1 and CDR2 sequences are SGHRS and YFSETQ. The DNA for the CDR3 is TGCGCCACCTACGACGGGTTTTCGGCCGGGGAGCTGTTTTTT. This translates into CATYDGFSAGELFF. Together with reference TRBV5-1 and TRBJ2-2, the CDR3 gives the full variable domain: KAGVTQTPRYLIKTRGQQVTLSCSPISGHRSVSWYQQTPGQGLQFLFEYFSETQRNKGNFPGRFSGRQFSNSRSEMNVSTLELGDSALYLCATYDGFSAGELFFGEGSRLTVL.

The chain carries TRBV7-1 and TRBJ2-7; possibly TRBD2 for D (6 bases). TRBV7-1 is an ORF for which the function is uncertain. V shed 5 bases and J shed 3 bases, with 11 bases lying between them. The CDR3 is 13 residues long. The CDR3 bases are TGTGCCAGCAGCATCCCGACTAGCTACGAGCAGTACTTC. This gives the protein CASSIPTSYEQYF.